This T cell receptor (beta chain) was captured in a study of T cell responses to AZD1222 COVID-19 vaccine. Study information: Pooling covered second doses at about 4 or about 12 weeks. Overall study findings and caveats: Close to half of spike-specific TCRs reportedly recognize unmutated variant regions.

Notes on this clone: What it binds is not known.

Clones were sequenced by immunoSEQ multiplex PCR, and TCRdb holds only the in-frame ones, with some missing. The table records around 78,000 clones, about 85% of them present only once. The germline CDR1 and CDR2 sequences are SGHTA and FQGNSA. V was shortened by 3 bases and J by 0 bases, with 9 bases between the two germline ends. The CDR3 sequence is 14 residues long. This sample comprised peripheral blood, obtained on day 0 of AZD1222 vaccination. The V and J genes are TRBV7-2 and TRBJ2-7, with D perhaps TRBD2 (5 bases). This receptor was obtained from an adult in good health. This chain's CDR3 is CASSFGLNSYEQYF. The CDR3 nucleotides read TGTGCCAGCAGCTTTGGACTGAACTCCTACGAGCAGTACTTC.